Below, 10 T cell receptor beta chains from the same sample are listed, as sequenced in a study of cytomegalovirus exposure and HLA in healthy donors. The PCR made use of 60 Vbeta and 13 Jbeta primers. Libraries were prepared by immunoSEQ multiplex PCR; TCRdb keeps only in-frame clonotypes and omits some of them. Among around 210,000 clones listed, around 80% were seen once. The material sequenced was PBMCs. All receptors come from a man between 50 and 59 years old in good health and CMV-seronegative.

The V and J genes are TRBV18 and TRBJ2-7; 10 nucleotides line up with TRBD2. With 0 bases clipped from V and 9 bases from J, the junction kept 11 bases outside the gene matches. This CDR3 has 16 amino acids. Germline V CDR1 and CDR2: KGHSH, LQKENI. Here the CDR3 DNA reads TGTGCCAGCTCACCACCTTCGGCTAGCGGGAGAAGCGCGCAGTACTTC. This codes for CASSPPSASGRSAQYF.

V usage is TRBV7-8 and J usage is TRBJ2-5; D perhaps matches TRBD2 (6 bases). V gave up 3 bases and J gave up 1 base, with 6 bases separating them. The CDR3 length is 13 residues. The germline gives CDR1 SGHVS, CDR2 FQNEAQ. The CDR3 DNA reads as TGTGCCAGCAGCTTGGGAGGCCAAGAGACCCAGTACTTC. Protein product: CASSLGGQETQYF.

The V and J genes are TRBV9 and TRBJ2-7, with D possibly TRBD2 on 5 matching bases. The length of the CDR3 is 14 residues. Trimming cost V 4 bases and J 3 bases, with 14 bases left between them. In germline, CDR1 is SGDLS, CDR2 YYNGEE. In DNA, the CDR3 is TGTGCCAGCAGCCCCCGAGGAGCGGTCTACGAGCAGTACTTC. As protein: CASSPRGAVYEQYF.

Concerning this clone: Mismatch with germline at one junction end may stem from a read error. This chain connects TRBV30 to TRBJ2-2, with 7 bases matching TRBD2. The CDR3 is 15 amino acids. Germline CDR1 and CDR2: GTSNPN and SVGIG (reference sequence). This CDR3 is CAWTSSSGEHRGAVF. DNA for the CDR3: TGTGCCTGGACTTCGTCTAGCGGTGAACACCGGGGAGCTGTTTTT.

The chain recombines TRBV28 with TRBJ2-6, with D unclear. Germline lookup yields CDR1 MDHEN and CDR2 SYDVKM. The CDR3 is 13 residues long. Trimming cost V 7 bases and J 1 base, with 5 bases left between them. The CDR3 DNA reads as TGTGCCAGCATTCAGTCTGGGGCCAACGTCCTGACTTTC. Protein sequence: CASIQSGANVLTF.

In DNA, the CDR3 is TGCGCCAGCAGCGGCACGGCCGGGTCCTCCTCTTTGCCGTACTTC. Amino acid sequence: CASSGTAGSSSLPYF. V usage is TRBV5-1 and J usage is TRBJ2-7; D uncertain. Germline-derived CDR1 and CDR2 are SGHRS and YFSETQ. The CDR3 sequence is 15 residues long. Trimming took off 4 bases at V and 12 bases at J, with 26 bases between the two ends.

V usage is TRBV5-4 and J usage is TRBJ1-1, with 7 bases aligning to TRBD1. Germline loops: CDR1 SGHNT, CDR2 YYREEE (reference sequence). This CDR3 spans 14 amino acids. Trimming took 4 bases from V and 1 from J; bases not matched to a gene: 4. The CDR3 nucleotides read TGTGCCAGCAGCGCCAGACAGGGGAACACTGAAGCTTTCTTT. As protein: CASSARQGNTEAFF.

The chain recombines TRBV7-9 with TRBJ2-2, with 11 bases that match TRBD2. Germline V gives CDR1 SEHNR, CDR2 FQNEAQ (reference sequence). The CDR3 contains 15 residues. Unmatched junction bases numbered 8, after V lost 5 bases and J lost 9 bases. The CDR3 sequence is CASSPVLAGDRELFF. The CDR3 DNA reads TGTGCCAGCAGCCCTGTACTAGCGGGGGACCGGGAGCTGTTTTTT.

The V call is TRBV7-6, the J call TRBJ2-7; 11 bases map to TRBD1. Per the germline V gene, CDR1 is SGHVS and CDR2 is FNYEAQ. CDR3 length equals 15 residues. Trimming took 4 bases from V and 1 from J; bases not matched to a gene: 3. CDR3 sequence: CASSWGTGGSYEQYF. In nucleotides, the CDR3 is TGTGCCAGCAGCTGGGGGACAGGGGGTTCCTACGAGCAGTACTTC.

This chain joins TRBV6-5 and TRBJ1-4, with a tentative D call TRBD1 (6 bases). Germline V gene sequence: CDR1 MNHEY, CDR2 SVGAGI. Trimming left V 6 bases short and J 8 bases short, with 19 bases between. CDR3 size: 15 residues. The CDR3 here is CASSLSTGLGEKLFF. CDR3 nucleotide sequence: TGTGCCAGCAGCCTCTCCACAGGGTTGGGGGAAAAACTGTTTTTT.